This section outlines one T cell receptor (beta chain) sequence together with its context. Germline V gene sequence: CDR1 SGHTA, CDR2 FQGNSA. There are 19 residues in the CDR3. V was cut by 3 bases and J by 1 base, with 24 bases left in between. The authors reverse transcribed roughly 0.5 to 1 ug RNA with random hexamers. MiXCR, run by TCRdb on the immunoSEQ multiplex PCR reads, gives a single entry per CDR3 protein. The sample records hundreds of thousands of distinct CDR3 sequences, approximately 94% being singletons. The sample comes from a study of CD8 T cells in Susac syndrome. Peripheral blood CD8+ and CD4+ T cells were profiled by TCR beta sequencing.

What was sequenced was CD4+ T cells from PBMCs. The TCR originated in a human donor with Susac syndrome. This sequence joins TRBV7-2 and TRBJ2-5, with D hard to call. In nucleotides, the CDR3 is TGTGCCAGCAGCTTTCAGGCAAATTCGGGTATCGTGGGCCAAGAGACCCAGTACTTC. Translating it yields CASSFQANSGIVGQETQYF.